This T cell receptor beta chain is from a study of blood T cell repertoires in COVID-19. About the study: There were acute and convalescent COVID-19 samples, and they came from the United States, Italy and Spain.

CDR1 is MDHEN and CDR2 is SYDVKM in the germline V gene. The CDR3 sequence is 13 residues long. The V gene lost 0 bases and the J gene lost 16 bases, with 16 bases spanning the gap. Per the authors' pipeline: The assay estimated nucleated cells by amplifying reference gene primers. Repertoires were generated with immunoSEQ multiplex PCR, while TCRdb's copy carries only in-frame clones and drops some. V and J calls and clone size come straight from that table; D and trimming were deduced from the DNA. Of about 310,000 clones listed, around 90% were seen once; the top ten hold 1%. This chain uses TRBV28 with TRBJ1-5; D not certain. Sample: peripheral blood. This receptor was taken from a man aged 50 to 59 with active or convalescent COVID-19. CDR3 loop: CASSLWVRSAYHF. The CDR3 DNA is TGTGCCAGCAGTTTATGGGTCAGGTCAGCCTACCATTTT.